This TCR beta chain was captured in a study of blood T cell repertoires in COVID-19. This clone occurred a few times. Some clones are missing from TCRdb's copy, which holds only in-frame ones; the method was immunoSEQ multiplex PCR. Here the sample spans 250,000 to 350,000 clones, about nine tenths being singletons. Sequenced material: peripheral blood. The receptor's source is a woman aged 45-65 years who had recovered from COVID-19.

The chain's CDR3 is CASSQSGGYYSTDTQYF. The CDR3 coding sequence is TGTGCCAGCAGCCAGAGCGGGGGGTACTACAGCACAGATACGCAGTATTTT. The chain carries TRBV3-1 (or the pseudogene TRBV3-2) and TRBJ2-3, with 9 bases fitting TRBD2. Germline CDR1 reads LGHDT; CDR2 reads YNNKEL (reference sequence). With 3 bases clipped from V and 0 bases from J, the junction kept 7 bases outside the gene matches. CDR3 length: 17 residues.